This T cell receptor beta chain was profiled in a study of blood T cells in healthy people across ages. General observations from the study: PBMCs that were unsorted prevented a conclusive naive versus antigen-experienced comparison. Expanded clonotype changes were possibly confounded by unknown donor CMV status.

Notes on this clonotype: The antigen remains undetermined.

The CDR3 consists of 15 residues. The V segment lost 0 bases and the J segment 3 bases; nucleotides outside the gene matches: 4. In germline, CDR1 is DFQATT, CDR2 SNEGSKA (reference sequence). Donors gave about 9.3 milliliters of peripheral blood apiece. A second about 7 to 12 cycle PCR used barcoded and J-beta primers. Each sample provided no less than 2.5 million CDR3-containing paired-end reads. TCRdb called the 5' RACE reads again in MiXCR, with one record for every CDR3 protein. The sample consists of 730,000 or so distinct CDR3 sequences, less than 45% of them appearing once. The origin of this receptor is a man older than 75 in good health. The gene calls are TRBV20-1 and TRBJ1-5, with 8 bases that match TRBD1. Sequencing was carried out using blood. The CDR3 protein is CSAREQGVYNQPQHF. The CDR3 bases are TGCAGTGCTAGAGAACAGGGGGTATACAATCAGCCCCAGCATTTT.